A single sample is the source of the 10 T cell receptor beta chains below, sequenced in a study of T cells in Graves' hyperthyroidism and ophthalmopathy. The source material, RNA transcripts, was used to amplify TCR beta CDR3 regions. TCR CDR3 regions were first amplified by RT-PCR with HTBI primers. TCRdb itself ran the multiplex PCR reads through MiXCR, one entry per CDR3 protein. The table lists a few hundred thousand distinct CDR3 sequences, 15% to 17% of them singletons. The source material was blood. The receptors stem from a woman aged 30 to 39 with Graves' hyperthyroidism.

This chain links TRBV20-1 with TRBJ1-2; D is unresolved. The ends were cut back, 7 bases at V and 4 bases at J, with 19 bases in the middle. The CDR3 extends over 14 amino acids. CDR1 and CDR2 from the germline V gene are DFQATT and SNEGSKA (reference sequence). The CDR3 reads CSVSGPGRGYGYTF. The CDR3 nucleotides read TGCAGTGTCTCAGGTCCGGGAAGAGGCTATGGCTACACCTTC.

About this clonotype: One junction end disagrees with the germline gene, perhaps due to a read error. V and J are TRBV5-1 and TRBJ2-5; D possibly corresponds to TRBD2 (6 bases). The CDR3 is made up of 13 amino acids. Germline values: CDR1 SGHRS, CDR2 YFSETQ. The CDR3 here is CASSLPAGETQYF. CDR3 bases: TGTGCCAGCAGCTTACCAGCGGGAGAGACCCAGTACTTC.

The V call is TRBV5-1, the J call TRBJ2-7; 11 nucleotides match TRBD2. Trimming cost V 0 bases and J 4 bases; bases outside gene matches: 9. Germline V gene sequence: CDR1 SGHRS, CDR2 YFSETQ. The CDR3 is made up of 17 amino acids. For the CDR3, the DNA is TGCGCCAGCAGCTTGGTAACTAGCGGGAGTTTAAGATACGAGCAGTACTTC. This codes for CASSLVTSGSLRYEQYF.

The table lists this clonotype with many counts. The chain recombines TRBV6-5 with TRBJ2-7; the D gene is possibly TRBD1 (6 bases). Germline CDR1 is MNHEY and CDR2 is SVGAGI. The CDR3 extends over 14 amino acids. V was clipped by 0 bases and J by 3 bases, with 9 bases between them. CDR3: CASSYSTGHYEQYF. CDR3 nucleotide sequence: TGTGCCAGCAGTTACTCGACAGGCCACTACGAGCAGTACTTC.

V is TRBV12-3 or TRBV12-4 and J is TRBJ2-1; the match to TRBD2 covers 14 bases. Unmatched junction bases numbered 10, after V lost 5 bases and J lost 4 bases. CDR3 size: 18 residues. The DNA of the CDR3 is TGTGCCAGCAGTCCCGGGACTAGCGGGAGTGAAGGGTACAATGAGCAGTTCTTC. Translation: CASSPGTSGSEGYNEQFF.

This clonotype was recorded a few times. This chain joins TRBV3-1 and TRBJ2-5, with a possible D match to TRBD1 (6 bases). Per germline, CDR1 LGHDT and CDR2 YNNKEL (reference sequence). CDR3 length: 15 residues. Trimming took 1 base from V and 4 from J, leaving 13 bases between them. CDR3 amino acids: CASSQVRTAGETQYF. CDR3 nucleotide sequence: TGTGCCAGCAGCCAAGTCCGGACAGCAGGAGAGACCCAGTACTTC.

The table lists this clonotype with many counts. CDR3: CASSPQIGRGDTEAFF. CDR3 bases: TGTGCCAGCAGTCCTCAAATTGGGAGGGGGGACACTGAAGCTTTCTTT. This chain connects TRBV6-1 to TRBJ1-1; maybe TRBD1 (6 bases). CDR3 size: 16 residues. Germline-derived CDR1 and CDR2 are MNHNS and SASEGT. Trimming stripped 5 bases from V and 3 bases from J, with 19 bases between.

This clonotype was observed many times. The V and J genes are TRBV2 and TRBJ1-2; TRBD1 agrees at 8 bases. This CDR3 is 13 amino acids long. Germline V gene lookup returns CDR1 SNHLY and CDR2 FYNNEI. Unmatched junction bases numbered 2, after V lost 3 bases and J lost 5 bases. CDR3 amino acids: CASSEQGAYGYTF. The DNA of the CDR3 is TGTGCCAGCAGTGAGCAGGGGGCTTATGGCTACACCTTC.

In its sample, this clonotype was seen many times. The chain recombines TRBV12-3 or TRBV12-4 with TRBJ1-5; 7 bases agree with TRBD1. The junction had 4 bases not matched to a gene; V was cut back by 5 bases and J by 6 bases. The CDR3 contains 13 residues. In DNA form, the CDR3 reads TGTGCCAGCAGTAGGGACAGAGGTCAGCCCCAGCATTTT. It specifies CASSRDRGQPQHF.

This clonotype was seen ten or more times. The chain couples TRBV10-3 to TRBJ1-2; no reliable D call. V lost 0 bases, J lost 1 base, and 12 bases lay in between. CDR1 ENHRY and CDR2 SYGVKD come from the germline V gene. CDR3 size: 16 residues. This CDR3 reads CAISESRGFGNYGYTF. CDR3 in DNA: TGTGCCATCAGTGAGTCTCGAGGGTTTGGTAACTATGGCTACACCTTC.